The clone carrying this T cell receptor (beta chain) was detected only a few times. What it binds is not known. This sample stems from a study of cytomegalovirus exposure and HLA in healthy donors. Vbeta (60) and Jbeta (13) primers were used in the PCR. Assay: immunoSEQ multiplex PCR; the TCRdb copy retains only in-frame clones and omits some. The sample contains about 160,000 clones, approximately 80% of which appear only once. General study findings and limits: A later analysis linked a missense DCLRE1C variant to TCR beta V- and J-gene trimming. TCR beta chains numbering some 160 were designated cytomegalovirus-associated. One later analysis reportedly identified an Asian-associated ancestry cluster that showed fewer N-insertions than the approximately 700-donor mean. A later look showed TCR association rates differing by HLA locus, highest for DRB1 and lowest for HLA-C.

The CDR3 length is 13 residues. Between the trimmed V and J ends, which lost 0 bases and 6 bases, there was a span of 9 bases. The V gene's germline CDR1 is MNHEY and CDR2 SVGAGI. This TCR came from a male donor in good health and CMV-seropositive. This sequence joins TRBV6-5 and TRBJ2-7; D is unclear. The sample comprised PBMCs. CDR3 residues: CASSYSGGLEQYF. In DNA form, the CDR3 reads TGTGCCAGCAGTTACTCAGGTGGGCTCGAGCAGTACTTC.